Below, one T cell receptor beta chain is given with its context. The data belong to a study of blood T cell repertoires in COVID-19. The wider study: Both acute and convalescent COVID-19 samples were obtained from the United States, Italy and Spain.

Adults between roughly 18 and 100 years of age took part from under 25 US areas. Trimming removed 4 bases at V and 6 bases at J, with 4 bases between. CDR3 length: 11 amino acids. Germline V lookup: CDR1 MDHEN, CDR2 SYDVKM. TCRdb's table, derived via immunoSEQ multiplex PCR, lists solely in-frame clones and lacks some. This repertoire shows a few hundred thousand clones, around nine tenths found once; its top ten account for approximately 1.5%. J is TRBJ1-5 and V is TRBV28; D is undetermined. Material for sequencing was PBMCs or T cells enriched from blood (not recorded which). The receptor was isolated from a woman aged 25 to 39 who had recovered from COVID-19. The DNA of the CDR3 is TGTGCCAGCAGTTCACTTCAGCCCCAGCATTTT. It yields the protein CASSSLQPQHF.